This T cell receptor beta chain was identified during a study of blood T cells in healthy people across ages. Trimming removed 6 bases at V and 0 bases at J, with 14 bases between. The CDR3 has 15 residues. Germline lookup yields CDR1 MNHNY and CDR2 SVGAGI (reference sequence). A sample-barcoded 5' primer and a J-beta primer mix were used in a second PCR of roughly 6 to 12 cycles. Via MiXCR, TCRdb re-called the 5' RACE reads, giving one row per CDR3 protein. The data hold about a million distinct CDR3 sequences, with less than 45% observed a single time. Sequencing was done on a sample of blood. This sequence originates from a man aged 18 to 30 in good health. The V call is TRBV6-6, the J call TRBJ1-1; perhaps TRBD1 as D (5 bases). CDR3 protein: CASRDQTELNTEAFF. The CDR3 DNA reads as TGTGCCAGCAGGGACCAGACAGAGTTGAACACTGAAGCTTTCTTT.